Listed below are T cell receptor beta chains from one sample, sequenced in a study of T cells in localized non-small cell lung cancer. Produced via immunoSEQ multiplex PCR; TCRdb's table is partial and in-frame only. The data contain 17,000 or so clones, around 82% of them seen just once; the ten biggest clones take up roughly 34%. Sample: peripheral blood, taken before any cancer treatment. Receptors were obtained from a male donor aged 60 or over with stage III lung adenocarcinoma. Both conserved end residues are part of each CDR3.

V	J	CDR3
TRBV6-1	TRBJ1-2	CASRIWTGTYGYTF
TRBV7-8	TRBJ1-2	CASSLVVGANYGYTF
TRBV5-4	TRBJ2-2	CASSSGTGELFF
TRBV6-6	TRBJ1-5	CASSFDRGPGQPQHF
TRBV7-9	TRBJ1-4	CASSSTGVTNEKLFF
TRBV5-1	TRBJ1-1	CASSLGVRSTEAFF
TRBV9	TRBJ1-4	CASSPQNQNEKLFF
TRBV7-9	TRBJ1-2	CASNQGLGGYTF
TRBV5-8	TRBJ2-5	CASSITRETQYF
TRBV15	TRBJ2-3	CATSRERGGTDTQYF
TRBV18	TRBJ2-1	CASSPQASADNEQFF
TRBV25-1	TRBJ2-7	CASSEGTGAYEQYF
TRBV18	TRBJ2-3	CASSPKPGPTDTQYF
TRBV28	TRBJ2-3	CASSWGTSATDTQYF
TRBV25-1	TRBJ2-1	CASSPGSYNEQFF
TRBV18	TRBJ2-1	CASSPQGRVGNEQFF
TRBV11-2	TRBJ2-3	CASSLVPGTSGITDTQYF
TRBV6-1	TRBJ2-1	CASSGRPGYNEQFF
TRBV7-2	TRBJ2-7	CASSLAASKYEQYF
TRBV19	TRBJ2-2	CASSRQHTGELFF
TRBV28	TRBJ1-2	CASSSGEGVYGYTF
TRBV10-2	TRBJ2-7	CATARGLAGRGEQYF
TRBV10-3	TRBJ2-5	CAISEARQKETQYF
TRBV7-9	TRBJ1-2	CASSLEAYGYTF
TRBV7-6	TRBJ2-2	CASSWQSNTGELFF
TRBV2	TRBJ2-7	CASRGWGQGARRSSYEQYF
TRBV9	TRBJ1-1	CASSAPGTFEAFF
TRBV4-1	TRBJ1-6	CASSQADVGNSPLHF
TRBV5-6	TRBJ2-3	CASSLAGQGGSTDTQYF
TRBV10-1	TRBJ2-2	CASSGVSGELFF
TRBV18	TRBJ1-4	CASSPMGQGSEKLFF
TRBV19	TRBJ2-1	CASSITGSSYNEQFF
TRBV6-1	TRBJ1-4	CASSLNPEEKLFF
TRBV7-8	TRBJ2-5	CASSLWSGPRETQYF
TRBV5-1	TRBJ2-1	CASTITASSYNEQFF
TRBV5-6	TRBJ2-7	CASSLRAGNHEQYF
TRBV6-5	TRBJ1-1	CASNPLSQGKAFF
TRBV10-1	TRBJ2-3	CASSGPSSEDTQYF
TRBV13	TRBJ1-2	CASSLLTDRVRGYTF
TRBV5-7	TRBJ1-2	CASSLDDSYYGYTF
TRBV19	TRBJ1-2	CASSRGDSGNYGYTF
TRBV6-5	TRBJ2-3	CASRLAHTYTDTQYF
TRBV25-1	TRBJ2-7	CASSRDLGYEQYF
TRBV18	TRBJ2-2	CASSLGGEWTGELFF
TRBV30	TRBJ2-7	CAWSRAGEAEQYF
TRBV5-1	TRBJ1-4	CASSLAAGDEKLFF
TRBV5-1	TRBJ2-1	CASSLGLAGGQSNEQFF
TRBV19	TRBJ1-5	CASRPDTGASGYKQPQHF